Below are 10 T cell receptor beta chains sequenced from a single sample in a study of cytomegalovirus exposure and HLA in healthy donors. Using immunoSEQ multiplex PCR, the repertoire was profiled, and TCRdb retains in-frame clones only, with some absent. The sample contains about 160,000 clones, about 90% of which appear only once. Specimen: PBMCs. The receptors here all came from a man younger than 30 in good health and CMV-seropositive.

This clone appeared a few times. The chain links TRBV13 to TRBJ1-1; a possible D gene is TRBD1 (5 bases). The V gene's germline CDR1 is PRHDT and CDR2 FYEKMQ (reference sequence). Trimming took off 5 bases at V and 4 bases at J, with 14 bases between the two ends. The CDR3 runs 14 residues. The CDR3 DNA is TGTGCCAGCAGCCCTCCCAGGGAGGGCACTGAAGCTTTCTTT. As protein: CASSPPREGTEAFF.

As DNA, the CDR3 is TGTGCCAGCAGCGAACCGGGACAGGGGGCAAGGGGCTACACCTTC. This gives the protein CASSEPGQGARGYTF. The rearrangement uses TRBV5-5 and TRBJ1-2, with 12 bases that match TRBD1. The CDR3 has 15 amino acids. CDR1 and CDR2 from the germline V gene are SGHKS and YYEKEE (reference sequence). J gave up 8 bases and V 4 bases, and 9 bases lay outside the gene matches.

The chain couples TRBV6-6 to TRBJ1-2; 7 bases are shared with TRBD1. V dropped 7 bases and J dropped 10; count of bases not matched to a gene: 3. Germline CDR1 is MNHNY and CDR2 is SVGAGI (reference sequence). This CDR3 has 10 residues. The CDR3 sequence: CASNQGDYTF. The CDR3 DNA sequence: TGTGCCAGCAATCAGGGGGACTACACCTTC.

This sequence joins TRBV28 and TRBJ2-7, with TRBD1 matching 9 bases. The length of the CDR3 is 14 residues. Germline V gives CDR1 MDHEN, CDR2 SYDVKM. V dropped 4 bases and J dropped 3; count of bases not matched to a gene: 4. The CDR3 region has the DNA TGTGCCAGCAGTTCCCGACAGGGGGACTACGAGCAGTACTTC. Its translation is CASSSRQGDYEQYF.

This clone came up once. The chain employs TRBV4-1 and TRBJ1-4, with TRBD1 matching 11 bases. The CDR3 runs 17 residues. J lost 0 bases, V lost 2 bases, and 2 bases had no gene match. Germline lookup yields CDR1 MGHRA and CDR2 YSYEKL. The CDR3 nucleotides are TGCGCCAGCAGCCAACGGACAGGGGGCGCAACTAATGAAAAACTGTTTTTT. This gives the protein CASSQRTGGATNEKLFF.

Only a few counts were recorded for this clone. The chain has TRBV19 and TRBJ2-7; D is possibly TRBD1 (6 bases). Germline V gives CDR1 LNHDA, CDR2 SQIVND (reference sequence). V dropped 5 bases and J dropped 0 bases, with 17 bases sitting between them. CDR3 length equals 16 residues. CDR3 coding DNA: TGTGCCAGTAGTCTCTCTAGGGGGAAGGTCTCCTACGAGCAGTACTTC. This encodes CASSLSRGKVSYEQYF. The complete variable domain, with remaining parts taken from reference TRBV19 and TRBJ2-7, reads DGGITQSPKYLFRKEGQNVTLSCEQNLNHDAMYWYRQDPGQGLRLIYYSQIVNDFQKGDIAEGYSVSREKKESFPLTVTSAQKNPTAFYLCASSLSRGKVSYEQYFGPGTRLTVT.

The rearrangement uses TRBV6-1 and TRBJ2-7; TRBD1 matches 7 bases. Losses at the gene ends were 8 bases for V and 2 bases for J; bases not matched to a gene: 3. Germline V gives CDR1 MNHNS, CDR2 SASEGT. This CDR3 is built from 12 residues. The CDR3 sequence: CASRDRTYEQYF. CDR3 DNA sequence: TGTGCCAGCCGGGACAGAACCTACGAGCAGTACTTC.

This clone was counted a single time. The rearrangement uses TRBV4-1 and TRBJ1-1; tentatively, D is TRBD1 (6 bases). CDR1 and CDR2 (germline): MGHRA, YSYEKL. Deletions cut 0 bases from V and 3 bases from J, with 11 bases between. This CDR3 spans 15 amino acids. Here the CDR3 reads CASSQEGGQYTEAFF. CDR3 in DNA: TGCGCCAGCAGCCAAGAAGGCGGACAGTACACTGAAGCTTTCTTT.

The CDR3 nucleotides are TGTGCCAGCAGCTTAGAGGGGGGTTCCTACAATGAGCAGTTCTTC. Translated, it gives CASSLEGGSYNEQFF. The V call is TRBV11-2, the J call TRBJ2-1; tentatively, D is TRBD2 (6 bases). V lost 0 bases, J lost 1 base, and 7 bases lay in between. The length of the CDR3 is 15 residues. The V gene's germline CDR1 is SGHAT and CDR2 FQNNGV.

The chain recombines TRBV28 with TRBJ2-3; 11 nucleotides line up with TRBD2. V gave up 2 bases and J gave up 3 bases; unmatched junction bases: 4. Germline-derived CDR1 and CDR2 are MDHEN and SYDVKM. There are 16 residues in the CDR3. The CDR3 region has the DNA TGTGCCAGCAGTTTAGTTACTAGCGGGAGAACAGATACGCAGTATTTT. This translates into CASSLVTSGRTDTQYF.